A selection of T cell receptor beta chains follows, all from one sample in a study of blood T cell repertoires in COVID-19. Sequencing was performed with immunoSEQ multiplex PCR; in TCRdb, only in-frame clones are kept and a portion is missing. This table has just over 650,000 clones, about 87% appearing once. The sequenced material came from peripheral blood. The receptor set was obtained from a woman aged 18 to 35 with acute or convalescent COVID-19. CDR3s include the opening cysteine and the closing phenylalanine or tryptophan. D genes are given only for firm matches. A row's size may be missing; if present it is once, few, many or a size class.

TRBJ2-5 | TRBV5-5 | TRBD1 | - | 15 | TGTGCCAGCAGCTCCAATCCGGGACAGGTAGAGACCCAGTACTTC | CASSSNPGQVETQYF
TRBJ2-1 | TRBV6-2/TRBV6-3 | - | - | 15 | TGTGCCAGCAGTTACACAGGGACCTCCTACAATGAGCAGTTCTTC | CASSYTGTSYNEQFF
TRBJ1-2 | TRBV6-5 | TRBD1 | - | 13 | TGTGCCAGCACCCAGGGACAGGGGGGAGGCTACACCTTC | CASTQGQGGGYTF
TRBJ2-7 | TRBV3-1/TRBV3-2 | - | few | 14 | TGTGCCAGCAGCCTAAGAGGGGGTTCGAACGAGCAGTACTTC | CASSLRGGSNEQYF
TRBJ1-2 | TRBV4-1 | - | - | 13 | TGCGCCAGCAGCCAGGAGCTCCTCGGTGGCTACACCTTC | CASSQELLGGYTF
TRBJ1-2 | TRBV19 | - | - | 14 | TGTGCCAGTAGTATGGCCTCGACATCCTATGGCTACACCTTC | CASSMASTSYGYTF
TRBJ2-2 | TRBV3-1/TRBV3-2 | TRBD1 | - | 15 | TGTGCCAGCAGCCGGGACAGGGGTTACACCGGGGAGCTGTTTTTT | CASSRDRGYTGELFF
TRBJ2-1 | TRBV7-9 | TRBD1 | - | 14 | TGTGCCAGCAGCATACAGGGGACCTTCAATGAGCAGTTCTTC | CASSIQGTFNEQFF
TRBJ1-2 | TRBV6-5 | - | - | 12 | TGTGCCAGCAGCACACCCGGGGTCCTACCCCTCTTC | CASSTPGVLPLF
TRBJ1-4 | TRBV29-1 | TRBD1 | - | 12 | TGCAGCGCCCGACAGGGGAATGAAAAACTGTTTTTT | CSARQGNEKLFF
TRBJ2-3 | TRBV24-1 | TRBD1 | - | 15 | TGTGCCACCAGTGTTGGGACAGGGGCAAAAGATACGCAGTATTTT | CATSVGTGAKDTQYF
TRBJ1-1 | TRBV6-5 | - | once | 12 | TGTGCCAGCAGTCAGACACCTCCGGAAGCTTTCTTT | CASSQTPPEAFF
TRBJ1-1 | TRBV10-3 | TRBD1 | - | 16 | TGTGCCATCAGTGAGTCTTCCTACAGGGGGAACACTGAAGCTTTCTTT | CAISESSYRGNTEAFF
TRBJ1-2 | TRBV12-3/TRBV12-4 | TRBD1 | - | 13 | TGTGCCAGCAGTTTGACAGGGGGAGCTGGCTACACCTTC | CASSLTGGAGYTF
TRBJ1-2 | TRBV19 | - | - | 13 | TGTGCCACCCTTTTGGGGGCGAACTATGGCTACACCTTC | CATLLGANYGYTF
TRBJ1-1 | TRBV2 | - | - | 12 | TGTGCCAGCAGTGAGCGGGGCACTGAAGCTTTCTTT | CASSERGTEAFF
TRBJ2-5 | TRBV19 | - | - | 16 | TGTGCCAGTAGTATTAGGGGATTTAAGACACAAGAGACCCAGTACTTC | CASSIRGFKTQETQYF
TRBJ1-2 | TRBV9 | TRBD1 | few | 13 | TGTGCCAGCAGCGCAGACAGGGGCTCTGGCTACACCTTC | CASSADRGSGYTF
TRBJ1-5 | TRBV6-6 | TRBD1 | - | 13 | TGTGCCACCACCGGGACAGTCAATCAGCCCCAGCATTTT | CATTGTVNQPQHF
TRBJ1-3 | TRBV14 | TRBD1 | - | 16 | TGTGCCAGCAGACGGACAGGGGATCGCTCTGGAAACACCATATATTTT | CASRRTGDRSGNTIYF
TRBJ1-1 | TRBV7-9 | - | - | 13 | TGTGCCAGCAGCCATACGAGTTCCGCTGAAGCTTTCTTT | CASSHTSSAEAFF
TRBJ1-3 | TRBV9 | - | once | 15 | TGTGCCAGCAGCGCTCGGGGGGACTCTGGAAACACCATATATTTT | CASSARGDSGNTIYF
TRBJ1-2 | TRBV12-3/TRBV12-4 | - | - | 12 | TGTGCCAGCAGTTTAGCGGAGGGGCGCTACACCTTC | CASSLAEGRYTF
TRBJ1-3 | TRBV6-5 | - | - | 15 | TGTGCCAGCAGGATCGACAGGACCTCTGGAAACACCATATATTTT | CASRIDRTSGNTIYF
TRBJ2-2 | TRBV9 | - | few | 16 | TGTGCCAGCAGCGTAGCCCCCCTTCAGGGATTCGGGGAGCTGTTTTTT | CASSVAPLQGFGELFF
TRBJ2-7 | TRBV5-1 | - | - | 15 | TGCGCCAGCAGCTTGGCAGGGAGGGGGAGGTACGAGCAGTACTTC | CASSLAGRGRYEQYF
TRBJ2-2 | TRBV7-9 | TRBD2 | - | 14 | TGTGCCAGCAGCTTAACTAGCGGCATCGGGGAGCTGTTTTTT | CASSLTSGIGELFF
TRBJ2-4 | TRBV27 | - | - | 20 | TGTGCCAGCAGTCTGAGGGGGACCGTTTTGGTCTCCTCGCCCCAAAACATTCAGTACTTC | CASSLRGTVLVSSPQNIQYF
TRBJ1-2 | TRBV6-1 | - | - | 13 | TGTGCCAGCAGTGACCCCGCTACGCTCGACTACACCTTC | CASSDPATLDYTF
TRBJ2-7 | TRBV5-6 | TRBD1 | - | 15 | TGTGCCAGCCGACCCGGACAGGGGGTATTCTACGAGCAGTACTTC | CASRPGQGVFYEQYF
TRBJ2-7 | TRBV19 | - | - | 14 | TGTGCCAGTAGTATCTCCCGGTCCTCCTACGAGCAGTACTTC | CASSISRSSYEQYF
TRBJ1-5 | TRBV24-1 | TRBD1 | - | 14 | TGTGCCACCAGTGATACAGGGGTAGCTGGGCCCCAGCATTTT | CATSDTGVAGPQHF
TRBJ1-4 | TRBV5-1 | - | - | 14 | TGCGCCAGCAGCTTGAGTCAGGGCGGAGAAAAACTGTTTTTT | CASSLSQGGEKLFF
TRBJ1-5 | TRBV28 | - | - | 16 | TGTGCCAGCAAATACGTTGGGGAGGCACTTAATCAGCCCCAGCATTTT | CASKYVGEALNQPQHF
TRBJ1-2 | TRBV9 | TRBD1 | - | 15 | TGTGCCAGCAGCCCTATTCTGCAGGGGGCGGATGGCTACACCTTC | CASSPILQGADGYTF
TRBJ2-2 | TRBV25-1 | TRBD1 | - | 16 | TGTGCCAGCAGCACCCTACAGGGGCGGTCTACCGGGGAGCTGTTTTTT | CASSTLQGRSTGELFF
TRBJ2-6 | TRBV4-1 | TRBD1 | - | 19 | TGCGCCAGCAGCCAAGGGTTCCGGACAGGGGCCTCTGGGGCCAACGTCCTGACTTTC | CASSQGFRTGASGANVLTF
TRBJ1-4 | TRBV30 | - | - | 13 | TGTGCCTGGAGTTGGGCAGGGAGGGAAAAACTGTTTTTT | CAWSWAGREKLFF
TRBJ1-1 | TRBV2 | - | - | 14 | TGTGCCAGCAGTGAAGCGCTTCAGAAGAGCGAGGCTTTCTTT | CASSEALQKSEAFF
TRBJ2-7 | TRBV7-9 | - | - | 12 | TGTGCCAGCAGCTTCCCCCAGAACGAGCAGTACTTC | CASSFPQNEQYF
TRBJ2-7 | TRBV24-1 | - | - | 15 | TGTGCCACCACAAAGCCTCGGGGGGCTTCCTACGAGCAGTACTTC | CATTKPRGASYEQYF
TRBJ2-2 | TRBV4-2 | TRBD1 | - | 15 | TGTGCCAGCAGCACCGGGACAGGGGCCACCGGGGAGCTGTTTTTT | CASSTGTGATGELFF
TRBJ1-1 | TRBV29-1 | TRBD1 | - | 14 | TGCAGCGTTAAACTACAGGGGGGGAACACTGAAGCTTTCTTT | CSVKLQGGNTEAFF
TRBJ2-2 | TRBV24-1 | TRBD1 | - | 17 | TGTGCCACCAGTGATCCGCGACAGGGGTGGAACACCGGGGAGCTGTTTTTT | CATSDPRQGWNTGELFF
TRBJ2-7 | TRBV19 | - | - | 13 | TGTGCCAGTAGTCCAGGACACTCCTACGAGCAGTACTTC | CASSPGHSYEQYF
TRBJ1-3 | TRBV2 | - | - | 18 | TGTGCCAGCAGTCGAAGCCCCTTACAGGGACCCTCTGGAAACACCATATATTTT | CASSRSPLQGPSGNTIYF
TRBJ1-4 | TRBV5-5 | TRBD1 | - | 14 | TGTGCCAGCAGCCGAGGACAGGGGAGCGAAAAACTGTTTTTT | CASSRGQGSEKLFF
TRBJ2-7 | TRBV5-1 | TRBD1 | - | 16 | TGCGCCAGCAGCTTGGGACGGGGACAGGGATCCTACGAGCAGTACTTC | CASSLGRGQGSYEQYF
TRBJ1-3 | TRBV3-1/TRBV3-2 | - | - | 15 | TGTGCCAGCAGCCCTCCCCTGACAGGCGGAAACACCATATATTTT | CASSPPLTGGNTIYF
TRBJ1-1 | TRBV5-1 | TRBD1 | - | 15 | TGCGCCAGCGCAGAACTGGGACAGGCGAACACTGAAGCTTTCTTT | CASAELGQANTEAFF
TRBJ1-2 | TRBV6-1 | - | - | 17 | TGTGCCAGCAGTGATAGCGGGGGGGCAGGATATAACTATGGCTACACCTTC | CASSDSGGAGYNYGYTF
TRBJ2-3 | TRBV7-2 | - | - | 14 | TGTGCCAGCAGGCGGGACAGTCGCACAGATACGCAGTATTTT | CASRRDSRTDTQYF
TRBJ2-1 | TRBV2 | - | - | 13 | TGTGCCACCCGACTTAGAGCCTACAATGAGCAGTTCTTC | CATRLRAYNEQFF
TRBJ2-7 | TRBV7-9 | - | once | 14 | TGTGCCAGCAGCTTAAGAGGACACTCCTACGAGCAGTACTTC | CASSLRGHSYEQYF
TRBJ2-2 | TRBV9 | - | - | 12 | TGTGCCAGCAGCGTAGTCGGCGGGGAGCTGTTTTTT | CASSVVGGELFF
TRBJ1-2 | TRBV3-1/TRBV3-2 | TRBD1 | - | 14 | TGTGCCAGCAGCCAGGTTGGGGACAGTCATGGCTACACCTTC | CASSQVGDSHGYTF
TRBJ2-5 | TRBV14 | - | - | 15 | TGTGCCAGCAGCCAAGACCTACAGCTCACGGAGACCCAGTACTTC | CASSQDLQLTETQYF
TRBJ2-2 | TRBV2 | - | - | 15 | TGTGCCAGCATATTAAGACTAGTGAACACCGGGGAGCTGTTTTTT | CASILRLVNTGELFF
TRBJ2-2 | TRBV30 | - | - | 15 | TGTGCCTGGAGTGTAAGGACAGTAAACACCGGGGAGCTGTTTTTT | CAWSVRTVNTGELFF